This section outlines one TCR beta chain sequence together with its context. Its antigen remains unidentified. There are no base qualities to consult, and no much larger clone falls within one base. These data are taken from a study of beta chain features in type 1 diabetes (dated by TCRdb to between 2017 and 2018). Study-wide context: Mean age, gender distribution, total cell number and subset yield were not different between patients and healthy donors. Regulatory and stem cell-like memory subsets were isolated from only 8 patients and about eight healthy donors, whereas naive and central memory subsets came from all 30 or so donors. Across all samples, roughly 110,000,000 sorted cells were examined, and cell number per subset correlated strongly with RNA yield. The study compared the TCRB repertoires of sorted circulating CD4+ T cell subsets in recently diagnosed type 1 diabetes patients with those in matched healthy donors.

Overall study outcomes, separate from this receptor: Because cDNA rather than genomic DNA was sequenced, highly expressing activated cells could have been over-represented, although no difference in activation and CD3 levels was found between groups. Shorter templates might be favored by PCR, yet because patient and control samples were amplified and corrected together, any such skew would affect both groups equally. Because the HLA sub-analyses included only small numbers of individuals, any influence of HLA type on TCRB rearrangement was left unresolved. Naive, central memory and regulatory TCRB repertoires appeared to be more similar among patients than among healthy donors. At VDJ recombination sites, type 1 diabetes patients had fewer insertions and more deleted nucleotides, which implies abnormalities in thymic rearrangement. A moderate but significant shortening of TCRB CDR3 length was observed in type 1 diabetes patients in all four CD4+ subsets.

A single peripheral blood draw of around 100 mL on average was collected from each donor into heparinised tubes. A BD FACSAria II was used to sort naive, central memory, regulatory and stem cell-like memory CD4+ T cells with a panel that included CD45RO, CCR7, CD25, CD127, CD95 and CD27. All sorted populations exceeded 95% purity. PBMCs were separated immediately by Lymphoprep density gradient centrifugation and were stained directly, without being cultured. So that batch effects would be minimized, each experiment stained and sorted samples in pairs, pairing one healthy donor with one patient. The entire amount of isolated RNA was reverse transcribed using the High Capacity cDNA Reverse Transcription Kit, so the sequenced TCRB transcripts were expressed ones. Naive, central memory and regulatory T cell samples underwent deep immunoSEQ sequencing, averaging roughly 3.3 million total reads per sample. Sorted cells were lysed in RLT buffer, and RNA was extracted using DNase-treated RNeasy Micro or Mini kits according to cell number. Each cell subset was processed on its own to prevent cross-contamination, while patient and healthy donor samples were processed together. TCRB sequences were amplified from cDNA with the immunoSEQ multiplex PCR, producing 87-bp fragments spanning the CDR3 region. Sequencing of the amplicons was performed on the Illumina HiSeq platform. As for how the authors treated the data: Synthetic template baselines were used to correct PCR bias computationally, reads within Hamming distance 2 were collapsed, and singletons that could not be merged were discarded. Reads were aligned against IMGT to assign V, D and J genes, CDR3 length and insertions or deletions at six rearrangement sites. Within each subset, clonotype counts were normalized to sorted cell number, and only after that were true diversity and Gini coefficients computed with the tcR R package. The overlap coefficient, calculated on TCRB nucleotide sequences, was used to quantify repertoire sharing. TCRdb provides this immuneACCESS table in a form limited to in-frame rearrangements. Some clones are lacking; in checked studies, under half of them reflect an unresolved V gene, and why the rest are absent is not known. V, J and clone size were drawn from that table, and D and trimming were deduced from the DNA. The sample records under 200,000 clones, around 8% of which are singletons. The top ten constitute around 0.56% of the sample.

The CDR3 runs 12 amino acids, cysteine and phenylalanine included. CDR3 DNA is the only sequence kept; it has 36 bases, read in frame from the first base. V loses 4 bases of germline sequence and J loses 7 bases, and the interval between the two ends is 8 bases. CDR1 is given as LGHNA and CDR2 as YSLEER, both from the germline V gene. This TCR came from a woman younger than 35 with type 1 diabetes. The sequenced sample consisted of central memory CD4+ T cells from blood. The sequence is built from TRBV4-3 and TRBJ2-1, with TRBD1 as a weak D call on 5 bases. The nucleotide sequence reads TGCGCCAGCAGCCCCCAGGGAAATGAGCAGTTCTTC. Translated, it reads CASSPQGNEQFF.